This TCR beta chain was sequenced for a study of blood T cell repertoires in COVID-19. Study background: Both acute and convalescent COVID-19 samples were obtained from the United States, Italy and Spain. Nucleic acid was either cDNA or gDNA, and it came from T cells, B-cell-depleted T cells, or PBMCs.

Source study methods: Nucleated cell number was recorded as an estimate derived from reference gene primer amplification. The method was immunoSEQ multiplex PCR; TCRdb's version includes in-frame clones alone and lacks a portion of them. Clone size and the V and J calls come from that table; the DNA yielded D and trimming. The table includes 250,000 to 400,000 clones, almost 90% detected once. Germline CDR1 SQVTM, CDR2 ANQGSEA. V lost 0 bases and J 1 base, leaving 12 bases between the germline ends. The CDR3 is 15 amino acids. This chain links TRBV29-1 with TRBJ1-2; D perhaps matches TRBD1 (6 bases). The receptor's source is a woman aged 25 to 39 with COVID-19, enrolled during active disease. The material sequenced was peripheral blood. As DNA, the CDR3 is TGCAGCGTTGAAGATCAGGGGTCTTTTAACTATGGCTACACCTTC. Encoded protein: CSVEDQGSFNYGYTF.